A single sample gave rise to the 27 T cell receptor beta chains below, sequenced in a study of blood T cells in healthy people across ages. The use of a sample-barcoded 5' primer and a J-beta primer mix characterized a second PCR of roughly 6 to 11 cycles. TCRdb reanalysed the 5' RACE reads using MiXCR and keeps one entry per CDR3 protein. The table has fewer than 900,000 distinct CDR3 sequences, around half seen once. Material for sequencing was blood. These receptors were taken from a woman aged 55-70 years in good health.

In its sample, this clonotype was seen a few times. This chain connects TRBV28 to TRBJ2-1, with 7 bases lining up with TRBD2. This CDR3 has 14 residues. Germline assignment: CDR1 MDHEN and CDR2 SYDVKM. Trimming removed 7 bases from V and 2 bases from J; junction bases left unmatched: 5. Written as DNA, the CDR3 is TGTGCCAGCATTCCTAGCGGAACCTACAATGAGCAGTTCTTC. Its protein product is CASIPSGTYNEQFF.

The genes are TRBV10-3 and TRBJ2-4, with TRBD2 matching over 13 bases. This CDR3 has 16 residues. Germline trimming cut 5 bases from V and 4 bases from J; bases unmatched to any gene: 5. From germline, CDR1 is ENHRY and CDR2 SYGVKD. CDR3 loop: CAISPGLAGEKNIQYF. The CDR3, as DNA: TGTGCCATCAGTCCCGGACTAGCGGGGGAGAAAAACATTCAGTACTTC.

The chain is built from TRBV7-7 and TRBJ2-5, with 7 bases fitting TRBD2. CDR3 length equals 16 residues. From germline, CDR1 is SSHAT and CDR2 FNYEAQ (reference sequence). V lost 5 bases and J lost 4; bases outside the gene matches: 13. DNA for the CDR3: TGTGCCAGCAGCCTCGGTCGGGGGGATTGGGGAGAGACCCAGTACTTC. Protein product: CASSLGRGDWGETQYF.

This clonotype was seen a handful of times. The chain uses TRBV6-2 or TRBV6-3 and TRBJ2-5; D might be TRBD2 (6 bases). CDR3 length: 17 amino acids. V lost 5 bases and J lost 0, with 19 bases in between. Germline assignment: CDR1 MNHEY and CDR2 SVGEGT. CDR3 residues: CASSLSLLAKHQETQYF. In nucleotides, the CDR3 is TGTGCCAGCAGTCTTTCCTTGCTAGCGAAACACCAAGAGACCCAGTACTTC.

The rearrangement links TRBV7-9 to TRBJ2-6; D uncertain. The germline V and J ends were trimmed by 2 bases and 2 bases, with 10 bases remaining between them. The CDR3 is made up of 16 amino acids. Germline CDR1 is SEHNR and CDR2 is FQNEAQ (reference sequence). The DNA for the CDR3 is TGTGCCAGCAGCTTACCAACACGACCTGGGGCCAACGTCCTGACTTTC. It codes for CASSLPTRPGANVLTF.

This clonotype has a handful of counts. CDR3 residues: CASSVLTSGAYNEQFF. The CDR3 DNA is TGTGCCAGCAGTGTCCTGACTAGCGGAGCCTACAATGAGCAGTTCTTC. The V and J genes are TRBV6-1 and TRBJ2-1; 9 bases are a match to TRBD2. Trimming cost V 4 bases and J 2 bases; bases outside gene matches: 6. Per the germline V gene, CDR1 is MNHNS and CDR2 is SASEGT. The CDR3 length is 16 residues.

This clonotype was counted ten times or more. The V and J genes are TRBV4-1 and TRBJ2-7, with 7 bases aligning to TRBD1. After removal of 0 bases from V and 2 bases from J, the junction contained 10 bases not matched to a gene. The CDR3 has 17 residues. Germline lookup yields CDR1 MGHRA and CDR2 YSYEKL. The CDR3 reads CASSQDLGGSGAYEQYF. CDR3 nucleotides: TGCGCCAGCAGCCAAGATTTAGGGGGCTCCGGGGCCTACGAGCAGTACTTC.

The chain links TRBV30 to TRBJ2-5, with D hard to call. The DNA matches TRBJ2-7 better at its end, which makes the J call doubtful. The CDR3 runs 13 residues. Germline assignment: CDR1 GTSNPN and CDR2 SVGIG (reference sequence). CDR3 region: CAWSVNPNYEQYF. The DNA of the CDR3 is TGTGCCTGGAGTGTAAACCCGAACTACGAGCAGTACTTC.

The chain is built from TRBV5-1 and TRBJ2-7; D might be TRBD1 (6 bases). This CDR3 spans 15 amino acids. Germline CDR1 reads SGHRS; CDR2 reads YFSETQ. Trimming cost V 0 bases and J 7 bases, with 17 bases left between them. Here the CDR3 reads CASSLAQGMSDEQYF. DNA of the CDR3: TGCGCCAGCAGCTTGGCCCAGGGGATGTCGGATGAGCAGTACTTC.

The CDR3 loop reads CASSLAGGIQYF. The DNA of the CDR3 is TGTGCCAGCAGCTTAGCTGGAGGCATTCAGTACTTC. J is TRBJ2-4 and V is TRBV7-6, with a possible D match to TRBD2 (5 bases). Germline V gene sequence: CDR1 SGHVS, CDR2 FNYEAQ. The CDR3 is 12 amino acids. Trimming cost V 0 bases and J 9 bases, with 6 bases left between them. The variable domain in full, with the rest retrieved from reference TRBV7-6 and TRBJ2-4, is GAGVSQSPRYKVTKRGQDVALRCDPISGHVSLYWYRQALGQGPEFLTYFNYEAQQDKSGLPNDRFSAERPEGSISTLTIQRTEQRDSAMYRCASSLAGGIQYFGAGTRLSVL.

This clonotype has more than one count but fewer than ten. Germline is not matched at one junction end, which may reflect a read error. This chain links TRBV6-1 with TRBJ2-1; 7 bases agree with TRBD1. The length of the CDR3 is 15 residues. Germline V gives CDR1 MNHNS, CDR2 SASEGT. CDR3 DNA sequence: TGTGCCAGCACTGAACAGGGGTCTTTTGGCAATGAGCAGTTCTTC. It yields the protein CASTEQGSFGNEQFF.

This clonotype was observed many times. The chain employs TRBV4-3 and TRBJ2-7; D might be TRBD2 (5 bases). In germline, CDR1 is LGHNA, CDR2 YSLEER. Trimming stripped 0 bases from V and 3 bases from J, with 9 bases between. The CDR3 totals 14 residues. The CDR3 loop is CASSQDTSGYEQYF. CDR3 bases: TGCGCCAGCAGCCAAGATACCAGCGGCTACGAGCAGTACTTC.

The rearrangement uses TRBV28 and TRBJ2-1, with TRBD2 matching 11 bases. The J call may be mistaken, given a closer DNA end match to TRBJ2-7. The CDR3 spans 17 residues. The germline CDR1 and CDR2 sequences are MDHEN and SYDVKM. The CDR3 loop reads CASSRPSGRTSYNEQYF. The CDR3 DNA sequence: TGTGCCAGCAGCCGACCTAGCGGGAGGACCTCCTACAATGAGCAGTACTTC.

The chain has TRBV29-1 and TRBJ2-1; 8 bases match TRBD2. The J call may be faulty, since TRBJ2-7 better matches the DNA end. The CDR3 extends over 13 amino acids. Germline V CDR1 and CDR2: SQVTM, ANQGSEA. This CDR3 is CSVRREAYNEQYF. The DNA of the CDR3 is TGCAGCGTTAGGCGGGAGGCTTACAATGAGCAGTACTTC.

With regard to this clonotype: A much larger clone sits a single nucleotide away, making a read error possible. The chain carries TRBV6-2 or TRBV6-3 and TRBJ2-1; D ambiguous. The DNA end is more similar to TRBJ2-7, so the J call may be wrong. The CDR3 has 16 residues. Germline CDR1 reads MNHEY; CDR2 reads SVGEGT. The CDR3, as DNA: TGTGCCAGCAGCTCTCCAGACGCGGCATCCTACAATGAGCAGTACTTC. The encoded protein is CASSSPDAASYNEQYF.

The V gene is TRBV28, the J gene TRBJ2-4, with a tentative D call TRBD1 (5 bases). Trimming pared 6 bases from V and 5 bases from J, leaving 11 bases between. Germline V lookup: CDR1 MDHEN, CDR2 SYDVKM. The length of the CDR3 is 13 residues. The chain's CDR3 is CASSLKQENIQYF. CDR3 DNA: TGTGCCAGCAGCCTAAAACAGGAAAACATTCAGTACTTC.

This clonotype was counted ten times or more. The chain uses TRBV20-1 and TRBJ1-2, with 8 nucleotides matching TRBD1. The CDR3 contains 13 residues. The V and J ends lost 5 bases and 8 bases, in that order; junction bases with no gene match: 10. Germline CDR1 DFQATT, CDR2 SNEGSKA (reference sequence). CDR3 protein: CSASRTGRDGYTF. The CDR3 region has the DNA TGCAGTGCTTCTCGGACAGGGAGGGACGGCTACACCTTC.

This chain connects TRBV7-3 to TRBJ2-1; D is perhaps TRBD2 (6 bases). V shed 2 bases and J shed 8 bases, with 16 bases lying between them. The CDR3 runs 15 residues. Germline V CDR1 and CDR2: SGHTA, FQGTGA. For the CDR3, the DNA is TGTGCCAGCAGCTTAGGGGGGAAGATGTTCGATGAGCAGTTCTTC. Translated, it gives CASSLGGKMFDEQFF.

The chain links TRBV29-1 to TRBJ2-6; maybe TRBD2 (5 bases). The length of the CDR3 is 16 residues. V lost 3 bases and J lost 2, with 14 bases in between. CDR1 SQVTM and CDR2 ANQGSEA come from the germline V gene. The CDR3 region is CSVEDRRGAGANVLTF. The CDR3 nucleotides read TGCAGCGTTGAGGACCGCCGGGGAGCTGGGGCCAACGTCCTGACTTTC.

The gene calls are TRBV27 and TRBJ1-5, with 12 bases lining up with TRBD1. The CDR3 covers 16 residues. Germline assignment: CDR1 MNHEY and CDR2 SMNVEV (reference sequence). The junction had 8 bases not matched to a gene; V was cut back by 6 bases and J by 5 bases. The DNA of the CDR3 is TGTGCCAGCAGGACCCGGGGGACAGGGGGCGATCAGCCCCAGCATTTT. Protein sequence: CASRTRGTGGDQPQHF.

The chain is built from TRBV9 and TRBJ2-5, with 8 bases matching TRBD2. The end of the DNA fits TRBJ2-7 better, so the J call may be wrong. CDR3 length: 15 amino acids. CDR1 is SGDLS and CDR2 is YYNGEE in the germline V gene. The CDR3, as DNA: TGTGCCAGCAGCGGGGGCGGCGGGAGGATCGACGAGCAGTACTTC. It codes for CASSGGGGRIDEQYF.

The sample holds a few counts of this clonotype. This rearrangement joins TRBV28 to TRBJ2-3; D may be TRBD2 (7 bases). This CDR3 is 14 amino acids long. V gave up 7 bases and J gave up 2 bases, with 13 bases separating them. In germline, CDR1 is MDHEN, CDR2 SYDVKM. CDR3 nucleotide sequence: TGTGCCAGCACTACAGGGAGGGACACAGATACGCAGTATTTT. Its translation is CASTTGRDTDTQYF.

This clonotype was observed a few times. J is TRBJ2-1 and V is TRBV7-2; 9 positions match TRBD2. Germline lookup yields CDR1 SGHTA and CDR2 FQGNSA. The CDR3 has 15 amino acids. V trimming: 5 bases; J trimming: 4 bases; junction bases outside the gene matches: 6. The CDR3 sequence: CASSPQTSGYNEQFF. The CDR3 DNA is TGTGCCAGCAGCCCCCAGACTAGCGGTTACAATGAGCAGTTCTTC.

The J gene is TRBJ2-3, the V gene TRBV4-1; D unresolved. The CDR3 runs to 16 residues. Germline lookup yields CDR1 MGHRA and CDR2 YSYEKL. V was trimmed by 2 bases and J by 2 bases, leaving 14 bases between them. CDR3 sequence reads: CASSQPDGGYTDTQYF. The CDR3 DNA sequence: TGCGCCAGCAGCCAACCCGACGGCGGCTACACAGATACGCAGTATTTT.

The rearrangement uses TRBV5-1 and TRBJ2-1; 8 bases match TRBD2. Trimming at V came to 4 bases and at J to 6 bases, leaving 6 bases not matched to a gene. In germline, CDR1 is SGHRS, CDR2 YFSETQ. The CDR3 sequence is 14 residues long. CDR3: CASSVREGFNEQFF. The CDR3 DNA reads TGCGCCAGCAGCGTCCGGGAGGGATTCAATGAGCAGTTCTTC.

The chain joins TRBV7-9 to TRBJ1-2, with 10 positions matching TRBD1. The V gene's germline CDR1 is SEHNR and CDR2 FQNEAQ (reference sequence). V trimming: 4 bases; J trimming: 7 bases; junction bases outside the gene matches: 3. This CDR3 spans 13 amino acids. CDR3 residues: CASSWDRGVGYTF. CDR3 sequence (DNA): TGTGCCAGCAGCTGGGACAGGGGTGTTGGCTACACCTTC.

This chain links TRBV6-2 or TRBV6-3 with TRBJ2-7; D may be TRBD1 (5 bases). Germline V lookup: CDR1 MNHEY, CDR2 SVGEGT. There are 13 residues in the CDR3. V lost 6 bases to trimming and J lost 1 base, with 10 bases between them. The CDR3 sequence is CASRIDSSYEQYF. As DNA, the CDR3 is TGTGCCAGCAGAATCGACAGTTCCTACGAGCAGTACTTC.